The entry that follows covers one T cell receptor (beta chain) sequence. The CDR3 has 15 amino acids. Germline assignment: CDR1 MNHEY and CDR2 SVGAGI. V was cut by 7 bases and J by 2 bases, with 15 bases left in between. The sample originates from a study of blood T cell repertoires in COVID-19. Study details: T cells, B-cell-depleted T cells, or PBMCs supplied cDNA or gDNA.

Repertoires were generated with immunoSEQ multiplex PCR, while TCRdb's copy carries only in-frame clones and drops some. Here the sample spans about 100,000 clones, about 87% being singletons. This chain links TRBV6-5 with TRBJ1-5, with D maybe TRBD1 (6 bases). This receptor was taken from a man older than 75 with acute or convalescent COVID-19. The specimen was peripheral blood. In DNA, the CDR3 is TGTGCCAGCAACAAGAAGGGGGAAGGCAATCAGCCCCAGCATTTT. Its protein product is CASNKKGEGNQPQHF.